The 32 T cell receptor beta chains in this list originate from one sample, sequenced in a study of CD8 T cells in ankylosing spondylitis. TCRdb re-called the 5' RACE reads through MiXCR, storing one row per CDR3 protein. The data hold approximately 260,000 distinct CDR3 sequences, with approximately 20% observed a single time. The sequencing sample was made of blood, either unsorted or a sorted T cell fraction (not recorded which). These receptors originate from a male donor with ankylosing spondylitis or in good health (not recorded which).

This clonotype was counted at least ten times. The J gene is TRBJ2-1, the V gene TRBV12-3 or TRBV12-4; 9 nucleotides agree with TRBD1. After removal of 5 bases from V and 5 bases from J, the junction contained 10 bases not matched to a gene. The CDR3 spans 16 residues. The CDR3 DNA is TGTGCCAGCAGTCCGCGGGACAGGGCAGTCCACAATGAGCAGTTCTTC. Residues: CASSPRDRAVHNEQFF.

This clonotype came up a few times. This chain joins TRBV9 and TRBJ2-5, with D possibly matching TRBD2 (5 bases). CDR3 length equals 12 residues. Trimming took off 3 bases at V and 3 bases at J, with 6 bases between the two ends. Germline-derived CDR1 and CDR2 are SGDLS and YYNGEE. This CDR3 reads CASSEEEETQYF. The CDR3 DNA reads TGTGCCAGCAGCGAGGAGGAAGAGACCCAGTACTTC.

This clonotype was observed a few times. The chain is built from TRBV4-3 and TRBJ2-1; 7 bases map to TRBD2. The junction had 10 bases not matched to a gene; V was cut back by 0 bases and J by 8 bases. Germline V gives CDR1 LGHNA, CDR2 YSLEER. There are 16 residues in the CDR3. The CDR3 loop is CASSQETAGVLYEQFF. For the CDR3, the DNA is TGCGCCAGCAGCCAAGAAACGGCGGGAGTACTGTATGAGCAGTTCTTC.

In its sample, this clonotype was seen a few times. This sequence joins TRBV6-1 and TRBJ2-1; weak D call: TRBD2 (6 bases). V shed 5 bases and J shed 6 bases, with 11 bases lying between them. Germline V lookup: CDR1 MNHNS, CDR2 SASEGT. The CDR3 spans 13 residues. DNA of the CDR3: TGTGCCAGCAGTCCGGACTACCCCAATGAGCAGTTCTTC. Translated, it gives CASSPDYPNEQFF.

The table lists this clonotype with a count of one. The CDR3 DNA reads TGTGCCAGCAGCAACGGAGGGATGTCTGAGACCCAGTACTTC. Its translation is CASSNGGMSETQYF. The chain employs TRBV7-2 and TRBJ2-5, with D possibly matching TRBD2 (6 bases). The CDR3 consists of 14 residues. Germline lookup yields CDR1 SGHTA and CDR2 FQGNSA. The V end lost 5 bases, the J end lost 5 bases, and 15 bases lay between the germline ends.

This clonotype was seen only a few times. The chain's CDR3 is CSVEASGPETQYF. The CDR3 nucleotides are TGCAGCGTTGAAGCAAGCGGGCCGGAGACCCAGTACTTC. V and J are TRBV29-1 and TRBJ2-5; possible D gene TRBD2, 6 bases. In germline, CDR1 is SQVTM, CDR2 ANQGSEA. V lost 1 base and J 5 bases, leaving 11 bases between the germline ends. The CDR3 loop spans 13 amino acids.

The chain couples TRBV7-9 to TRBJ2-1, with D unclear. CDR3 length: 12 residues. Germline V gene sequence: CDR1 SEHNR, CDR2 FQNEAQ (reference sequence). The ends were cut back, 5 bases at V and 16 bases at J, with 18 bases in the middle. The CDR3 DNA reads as TGTGCCAGCAGCCCGAAGTCGAGTAGTGTCTTCTTC. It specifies CASSPKSSSVFF.

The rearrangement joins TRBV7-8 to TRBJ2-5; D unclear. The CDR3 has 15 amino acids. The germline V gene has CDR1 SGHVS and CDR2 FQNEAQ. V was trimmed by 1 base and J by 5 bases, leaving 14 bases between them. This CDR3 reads CASSLVALPGETQYF. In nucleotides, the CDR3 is TGTGCCAGCAGCTTAGTCGCTCTACCCGGGGAGACCCAGTACTTC. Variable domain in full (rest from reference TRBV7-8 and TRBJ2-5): GAGVSQSPRYKVAKRGQDVALRCDPISGHVSLFWYQQALGQGPEFLTYFQNEAQLDKSGLPSDRFFAERPEGSVSTLKIQRTQQEDSAVYLCASSLVALPGETQYFGPGTRLLVL.

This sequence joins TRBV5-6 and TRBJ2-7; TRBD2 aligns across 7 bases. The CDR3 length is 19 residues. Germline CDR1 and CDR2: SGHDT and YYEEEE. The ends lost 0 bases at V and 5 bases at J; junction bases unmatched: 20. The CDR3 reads CASSLGAGNYVAGVNEQYF. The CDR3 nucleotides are TGTGCCAGCAGCTTGGGGGCAGGGAATTATGTGGCGGGAGTTAACGAGCAGTACTTC.

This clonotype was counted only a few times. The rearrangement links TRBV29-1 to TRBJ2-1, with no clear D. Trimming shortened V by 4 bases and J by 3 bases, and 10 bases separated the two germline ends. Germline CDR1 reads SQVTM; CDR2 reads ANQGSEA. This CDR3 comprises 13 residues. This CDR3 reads CSVVLTNYNEQFF. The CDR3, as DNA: TGCAGCGTTGTGTTGACGAACTACAATGAGCAGTTCTTC.

The CDR3 nucleotides are TGTGCCAGCAGCTTCTCGCTGTGGGTAGCGGGAGGAACAGATACGCAGTATTTT. It translates to CASSFSLWVAGGTDTQYF. The J gene is TRBJ2-3, the V gene TRBV7-2; 10 bases agree with TRBD2. After removal of 3 bases from V and 3 bases from J, the junction contained 12 bases not matched to a gene. Per germline, CDR1 SGHTA and CDR2 FQGNSA. This CDR3 comprises 18 residues.

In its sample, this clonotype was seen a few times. The CDR3 coding sequence is TGCGCCAGCAGCTTGGATAGCGGAGGCGCCTACAATGAGCAGTTCTTC. Translating gives CASSLDSGGAYNEQFF. J is TRBJ2-1 and V is TRBV5-1, with a weak D call TRBD2 (6 bases). V was pared by 0 bases and J by 2 bases, with 12 bases between. The germline V gene encodes CDR1 SGHRS and CDR2 YFSETQ. The CDR3 runs to 16 residues.

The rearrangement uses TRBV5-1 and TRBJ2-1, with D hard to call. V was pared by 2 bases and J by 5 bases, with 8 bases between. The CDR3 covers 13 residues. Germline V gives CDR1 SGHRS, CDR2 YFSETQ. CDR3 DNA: TGCGCCAGCAGCTTACGGAGTCACAATGAGCAGTTCTTC. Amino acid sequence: CASSLRSHNEQFF. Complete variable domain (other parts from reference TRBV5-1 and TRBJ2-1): KAGVTQTPRYLIKTRGQQVTLSCSPISGHRSVSWYQQTPGQGLQFLFEYFSETQRNKGNFPGRFSGRQFSNSRSEMNVSTLELGDSALYLCASSLRSHNEQFFGPGTRLTVL.

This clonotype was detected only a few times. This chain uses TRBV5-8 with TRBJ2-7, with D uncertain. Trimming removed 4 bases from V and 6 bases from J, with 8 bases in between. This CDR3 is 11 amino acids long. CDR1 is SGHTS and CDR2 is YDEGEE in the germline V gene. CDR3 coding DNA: TGTGCCAGCAGCGGGTTGAGCGAGCAGTACTTC. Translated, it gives CASSGLSEQYF.

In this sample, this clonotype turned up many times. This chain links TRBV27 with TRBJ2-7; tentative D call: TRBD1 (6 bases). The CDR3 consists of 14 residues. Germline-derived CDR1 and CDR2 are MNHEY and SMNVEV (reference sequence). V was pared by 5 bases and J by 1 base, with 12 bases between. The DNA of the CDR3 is TGTGCCAGCAGTATAAAGGACAGTTCCTACGAGCAGTACTTC. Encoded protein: CASSIKDSSYEQYF.

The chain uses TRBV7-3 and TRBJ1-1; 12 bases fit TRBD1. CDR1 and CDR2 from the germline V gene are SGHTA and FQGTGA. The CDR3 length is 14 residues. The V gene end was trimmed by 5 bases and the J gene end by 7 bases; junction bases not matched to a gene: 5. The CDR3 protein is CASSPGQGAVEAFF. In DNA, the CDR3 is TGTGCCAGCAGCCCGGGACAGGGGGCTGTTGAAGCTTTCTTT. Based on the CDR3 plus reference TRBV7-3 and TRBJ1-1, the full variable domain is GAGVSQTPSNKVTEKGKYVELRCDPISGHTALYWYRQSLGQGPEFLIYFQGTGAADDSGLPNDRFFAVRPEGSVSTLKIQRTERGDSAVYLCASSPGQGAVEAFFGQGTRLTVV.

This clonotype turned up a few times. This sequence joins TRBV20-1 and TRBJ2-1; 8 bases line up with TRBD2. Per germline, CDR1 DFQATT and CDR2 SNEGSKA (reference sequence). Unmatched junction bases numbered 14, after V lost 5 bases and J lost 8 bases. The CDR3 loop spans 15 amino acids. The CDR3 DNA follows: TGCAGTGCTGGACGGACTAGCTCCCCTGGTCATGAGCAGTTCTTC. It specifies CSAGRTSSPGHEQFF.

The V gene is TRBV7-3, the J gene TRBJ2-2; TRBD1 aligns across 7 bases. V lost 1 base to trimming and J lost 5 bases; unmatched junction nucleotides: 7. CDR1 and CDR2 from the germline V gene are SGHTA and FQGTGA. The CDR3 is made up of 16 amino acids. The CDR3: CASSLRGQTETGELFF. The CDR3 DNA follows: TGTGCCAGCAGCTTAAGGGGACAGACCGAAACCGGGGAGCTGTTTTTT.

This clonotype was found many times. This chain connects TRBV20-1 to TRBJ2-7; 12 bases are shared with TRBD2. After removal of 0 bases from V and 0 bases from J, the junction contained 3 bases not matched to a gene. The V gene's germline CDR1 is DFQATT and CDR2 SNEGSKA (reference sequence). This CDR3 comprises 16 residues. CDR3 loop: CSARDPSGRDSYEQYF. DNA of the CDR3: TGCAGTGCTAGAGATCCTAGCGGGAGGGACTCCTACGAGCAGTACTTC.

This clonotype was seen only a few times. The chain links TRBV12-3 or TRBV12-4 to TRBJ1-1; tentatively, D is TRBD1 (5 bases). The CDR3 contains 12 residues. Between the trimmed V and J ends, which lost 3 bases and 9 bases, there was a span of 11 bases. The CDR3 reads CASSFGGGKAFF. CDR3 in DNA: TGTGCCAGCAGTTTTGGGGGGGGTAAAGCTTTCTTT.

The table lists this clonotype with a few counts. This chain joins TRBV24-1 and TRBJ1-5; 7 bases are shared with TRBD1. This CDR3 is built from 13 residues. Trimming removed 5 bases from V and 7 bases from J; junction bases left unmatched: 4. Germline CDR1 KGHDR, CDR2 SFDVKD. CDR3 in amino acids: CATSATGYQPQHF. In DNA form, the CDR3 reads TGTGCCACCAGTGCGACAGGGTACCAGCCCCAGCATTTT.

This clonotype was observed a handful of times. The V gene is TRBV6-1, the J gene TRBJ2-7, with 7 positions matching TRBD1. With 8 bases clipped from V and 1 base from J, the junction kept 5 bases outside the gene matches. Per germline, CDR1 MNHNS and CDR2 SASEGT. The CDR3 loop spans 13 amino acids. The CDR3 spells CASRKQGSYEQYF. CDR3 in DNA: TGTGCCAGCCGAAAACAGGGGTCCTACGAGCAGTACTTC.

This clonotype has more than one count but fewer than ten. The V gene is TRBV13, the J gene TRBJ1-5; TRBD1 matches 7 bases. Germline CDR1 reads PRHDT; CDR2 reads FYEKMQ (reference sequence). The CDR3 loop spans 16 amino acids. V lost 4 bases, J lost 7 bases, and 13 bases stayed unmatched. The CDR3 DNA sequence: TGTGCCAGCAGCTGGTCCGAGAGGGGGCACAACCAGCCCCAGCATTTT. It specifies CASSWSERGHNQPQHF. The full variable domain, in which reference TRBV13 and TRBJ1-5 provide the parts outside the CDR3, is AAGVIQSPRHLIKEKRETATLKCYPIPRHDTVYWYQQGPGQDPQFLISFYEKMQSDKGSIPDRFSAQQFSDYHSELNMSSLELGDSALYFCASSWSERGHNQPQHFGDGTRLSIL.

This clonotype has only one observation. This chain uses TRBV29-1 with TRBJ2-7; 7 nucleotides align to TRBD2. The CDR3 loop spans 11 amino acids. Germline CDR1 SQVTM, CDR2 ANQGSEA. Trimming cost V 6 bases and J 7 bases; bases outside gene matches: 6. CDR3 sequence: CSVGGGGEQYF. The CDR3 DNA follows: TGCAGCGTGGGCGGGGGTGGAGAGCAGTACTTC.

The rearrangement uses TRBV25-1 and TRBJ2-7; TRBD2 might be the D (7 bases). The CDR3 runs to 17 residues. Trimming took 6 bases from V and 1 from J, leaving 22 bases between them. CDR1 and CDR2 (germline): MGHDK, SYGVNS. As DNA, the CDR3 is TGTGCCAGCAGAGGGGTTCGTCGGGGGGCGCGTTCCTACGAGCAGTACTTC. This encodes CASRGVRRGARSYEQYF.

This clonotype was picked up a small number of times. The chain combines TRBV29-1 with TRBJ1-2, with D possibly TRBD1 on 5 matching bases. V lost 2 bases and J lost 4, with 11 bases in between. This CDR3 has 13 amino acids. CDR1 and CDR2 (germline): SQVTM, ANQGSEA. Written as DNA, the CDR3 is TGCAGCGTTGAACTCCAGGGCCTCTATGGCTACACCTTC. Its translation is CSVELQGLYGYTF.

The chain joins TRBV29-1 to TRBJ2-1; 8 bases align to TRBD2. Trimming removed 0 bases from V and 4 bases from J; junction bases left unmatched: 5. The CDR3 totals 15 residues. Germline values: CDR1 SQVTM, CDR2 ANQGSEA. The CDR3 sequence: CSVEDVLAEYNEQFF. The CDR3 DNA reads TGCAGCGTTGAAGATGTACTAGCGGAGTACAATGAGCAGTTCTTC.

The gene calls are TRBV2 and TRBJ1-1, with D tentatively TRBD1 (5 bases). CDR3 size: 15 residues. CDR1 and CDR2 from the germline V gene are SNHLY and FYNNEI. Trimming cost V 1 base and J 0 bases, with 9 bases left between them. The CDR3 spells CASSEGRGLNTEAFF. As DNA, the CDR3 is TGTGCCAGCAGTGAAGGTAGGGGATTGAACACTGAAGCTTTCTTT.

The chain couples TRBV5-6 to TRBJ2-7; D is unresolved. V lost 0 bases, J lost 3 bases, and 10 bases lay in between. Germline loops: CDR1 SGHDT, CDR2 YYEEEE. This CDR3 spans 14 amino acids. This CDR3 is CASSLAALYYEQYF. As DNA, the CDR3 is TGTGCCAGCAGCTTGGCGGCCCTATACTACGAGCAGTACTTC.

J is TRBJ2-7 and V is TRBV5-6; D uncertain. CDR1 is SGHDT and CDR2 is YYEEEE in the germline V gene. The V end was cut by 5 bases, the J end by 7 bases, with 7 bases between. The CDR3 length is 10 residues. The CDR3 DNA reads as TGTGCCAGCAGGCCTGTGGAGCAGTACTTC. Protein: CASRPVEQYF.

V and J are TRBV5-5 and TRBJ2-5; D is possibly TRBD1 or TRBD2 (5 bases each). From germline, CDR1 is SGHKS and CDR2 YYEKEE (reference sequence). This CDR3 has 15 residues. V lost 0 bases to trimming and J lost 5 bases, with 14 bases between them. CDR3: CASSLEGGGGETQYF. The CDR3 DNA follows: TGTGCCAGCAGCTTGGAAGGTGGGGGTGGCGAGACCCAGTACTTC.

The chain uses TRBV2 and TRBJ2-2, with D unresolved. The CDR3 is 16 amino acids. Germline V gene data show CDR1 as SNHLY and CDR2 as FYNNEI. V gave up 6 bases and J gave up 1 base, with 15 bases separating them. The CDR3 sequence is CASSPLASMNTGELFF. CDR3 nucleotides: TGTGCCAGCAGCCCTTTAGCCTCAATGAACACCGGGGAGCTGTTTTTT.